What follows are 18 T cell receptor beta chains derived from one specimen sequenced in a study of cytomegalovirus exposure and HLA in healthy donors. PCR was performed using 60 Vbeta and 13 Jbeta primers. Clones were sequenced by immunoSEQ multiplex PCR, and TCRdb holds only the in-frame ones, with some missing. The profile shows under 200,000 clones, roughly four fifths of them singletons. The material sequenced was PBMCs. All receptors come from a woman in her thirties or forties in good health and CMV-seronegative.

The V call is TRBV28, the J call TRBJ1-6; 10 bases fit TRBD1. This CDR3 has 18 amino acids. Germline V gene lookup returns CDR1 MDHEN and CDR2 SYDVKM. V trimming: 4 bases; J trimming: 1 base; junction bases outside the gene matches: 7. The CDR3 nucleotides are TGTGCCAGCAGTTCCGCCGGGACAGGGGATTCCTATAATTCACCCCTCCACTTT. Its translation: CASSSAGTGDSYNSPLHF.

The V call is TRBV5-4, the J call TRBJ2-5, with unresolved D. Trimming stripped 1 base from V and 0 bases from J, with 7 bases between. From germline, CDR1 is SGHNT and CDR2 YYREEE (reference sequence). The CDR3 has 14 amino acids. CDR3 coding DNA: TGTGCCAGCAGCTTGTTACATAACCAAGAGACCCAGTACTTC. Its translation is CASSLLHNQETQYF.

Here the CDR3 reads CASSQGRGGINQPQHF. DNA of the CDR3: TGCGCCAGCAGCCAAGGGCGAGGTGGAATAAATCAGCCCCAGCATTTT. V usage is TRBV4-1 and J usage is TRBJ1-5, with D unclear. Trimming shortened V by 1 base and J by 4 bases, and 14 bases separated the two germline ends. This CDR3 spans 16 amino acids. The germline CDR1 and CDR2 sequences are MGHRA and YSYEKL.

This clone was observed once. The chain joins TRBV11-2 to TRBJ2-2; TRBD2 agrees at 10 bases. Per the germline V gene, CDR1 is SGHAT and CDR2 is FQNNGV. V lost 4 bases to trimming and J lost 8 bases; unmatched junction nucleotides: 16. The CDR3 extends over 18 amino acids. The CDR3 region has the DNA TGTGCCAGCAGCTCCCGAAGACAGCGGGGGGGCCCGGGGGGGGAGCTGTTTTTT. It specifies CASSSRRQRGGPGGELFF.

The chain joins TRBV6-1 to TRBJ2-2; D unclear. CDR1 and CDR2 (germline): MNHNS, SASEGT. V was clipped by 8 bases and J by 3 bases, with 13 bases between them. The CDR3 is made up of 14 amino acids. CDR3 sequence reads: CASGLTSYTGELFF. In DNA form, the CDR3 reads TGTGCCAGCGGCCTCACGTCTTACACCGGGGAGCTGTTTTTT.

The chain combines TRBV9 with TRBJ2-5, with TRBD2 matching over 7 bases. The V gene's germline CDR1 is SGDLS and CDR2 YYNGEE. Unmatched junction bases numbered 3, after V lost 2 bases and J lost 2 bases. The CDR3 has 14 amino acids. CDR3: CASSVMGGQETQYF. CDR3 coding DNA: TGTGCCAGCAGCGTGATGGGGGGGCAAGAGACCCAGTACTTC.

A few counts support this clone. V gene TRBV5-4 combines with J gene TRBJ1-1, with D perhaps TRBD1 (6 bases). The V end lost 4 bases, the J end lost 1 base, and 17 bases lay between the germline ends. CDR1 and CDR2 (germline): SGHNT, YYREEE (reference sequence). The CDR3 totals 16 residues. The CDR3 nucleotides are TGTGCCAGCAGCCCCACGAGGGGGAGCCGGAACACTGAAGCTTTCTTT. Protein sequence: CASSPTRGSRNTEAFF.

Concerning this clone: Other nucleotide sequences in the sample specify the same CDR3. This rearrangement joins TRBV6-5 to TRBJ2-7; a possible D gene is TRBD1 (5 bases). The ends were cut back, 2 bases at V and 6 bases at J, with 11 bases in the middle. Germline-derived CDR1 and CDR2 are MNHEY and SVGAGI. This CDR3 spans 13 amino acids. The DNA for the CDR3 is TGTGCCAGCAGTTACAGTCAGGGAATCGAGCAGTACTTC. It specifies CASSYSQGIEQYF.

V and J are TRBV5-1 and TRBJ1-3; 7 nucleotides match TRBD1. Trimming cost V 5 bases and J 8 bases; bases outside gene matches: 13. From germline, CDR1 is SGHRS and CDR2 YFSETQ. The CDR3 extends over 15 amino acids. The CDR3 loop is CASRPTGAADDTIYF. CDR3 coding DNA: TGCGCCAGCAGACCTACAGGGGCTGCAGACGACACCATATATTTT.

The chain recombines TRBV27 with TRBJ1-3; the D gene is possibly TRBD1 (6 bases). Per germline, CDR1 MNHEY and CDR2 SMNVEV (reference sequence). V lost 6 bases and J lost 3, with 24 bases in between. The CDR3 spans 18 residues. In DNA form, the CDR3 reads TGTGCCAGCAGCCCGCGGAGGTGGCAGGGGAATAGTGGAAACACCATATATTTT. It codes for CASSPRRWQGNSGNTIYF.

The CDR3 loop is CASSPLGARRDTQYF. Here the CDR3 DNA reads TGCGCCAGCAGCCCTTTGGGGGCTAGGAGAGATACGCAGTATTTT. The rearrangement joins TRBV4-1 to TRBJ2-3; maybe TRBD1 (6 bases). The germline V and J ends were trimmed by 4 bases and 5 bases, with 16 bases remaining between them. The CDR3 contains 15 residues. Germline values: CDR1 MGHRA, CDR2 YSYEKL.

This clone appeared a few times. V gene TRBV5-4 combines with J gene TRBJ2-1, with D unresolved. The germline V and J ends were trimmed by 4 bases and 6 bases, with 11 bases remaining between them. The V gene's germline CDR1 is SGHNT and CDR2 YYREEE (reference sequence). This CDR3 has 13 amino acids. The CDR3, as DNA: TGTGCCAGCAGCCCCAGGAATGGCAATGAGCAGTTCTTC. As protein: CASSPRNGNEQFF.

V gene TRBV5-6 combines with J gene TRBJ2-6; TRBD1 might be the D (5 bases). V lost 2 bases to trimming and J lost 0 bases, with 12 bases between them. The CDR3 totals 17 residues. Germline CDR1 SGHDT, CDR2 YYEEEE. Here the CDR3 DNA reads TGTGCCAGCAGCTTTTACAGGCCCCCCTCTGGGGCCAACGTCCTGACTTTC. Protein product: CASSFYRPPSGANVLTF.

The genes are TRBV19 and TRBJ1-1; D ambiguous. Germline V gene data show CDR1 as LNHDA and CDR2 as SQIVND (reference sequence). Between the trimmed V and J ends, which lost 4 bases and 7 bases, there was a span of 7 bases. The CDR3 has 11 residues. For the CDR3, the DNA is TGTGCCAGTAGTAGCAGGATTGAAGCTTTCTTT. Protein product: CASSSRIEAFF. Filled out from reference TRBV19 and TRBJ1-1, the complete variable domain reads DGGITQSPKYLFRKEGQNVTLSCEQNLNHDAMYWYRQDPGQGLRLIYYSQIVNDFQKGDIAEGYSVSREKKESFPLTVTSAQKNPTAFYLCASSSRIEAFFGQGTRLTVV.

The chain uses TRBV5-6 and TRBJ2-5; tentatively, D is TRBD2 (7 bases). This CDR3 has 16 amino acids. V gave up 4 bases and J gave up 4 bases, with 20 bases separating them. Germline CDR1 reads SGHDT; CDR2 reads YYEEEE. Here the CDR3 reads CASSLVGGGSGETQYF. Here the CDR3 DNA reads TGTGCCAGCAGCCTCGTAGGGGGGGGCTCGGGAGAGACCCAGTACTTC.

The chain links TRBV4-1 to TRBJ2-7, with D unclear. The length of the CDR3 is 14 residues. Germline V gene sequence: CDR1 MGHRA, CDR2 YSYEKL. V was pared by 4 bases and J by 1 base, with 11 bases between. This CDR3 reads CASSPPIGSYEQYF. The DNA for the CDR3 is TGCGCCAGCAGCCCCCCCATCGGTTCCTACGAGCAGTACTTC.

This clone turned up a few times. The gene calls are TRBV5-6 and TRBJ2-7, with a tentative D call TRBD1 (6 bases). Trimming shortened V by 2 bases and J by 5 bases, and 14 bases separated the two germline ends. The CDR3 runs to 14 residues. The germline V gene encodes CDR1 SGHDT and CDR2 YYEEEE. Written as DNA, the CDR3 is TGTGCCAGCAGCTTACGGGCAGGGGTGAACGAGCAGTACTTC. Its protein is CASSLRAGVNEQYF.

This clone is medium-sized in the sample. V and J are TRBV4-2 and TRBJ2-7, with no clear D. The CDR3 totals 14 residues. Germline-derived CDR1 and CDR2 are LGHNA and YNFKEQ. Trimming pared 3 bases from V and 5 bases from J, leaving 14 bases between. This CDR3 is CASSQTLSRHEQYF. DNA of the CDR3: TGTGCCAGCAGCCAGACACTCTCGAGACACGAGCAGTACTTC.